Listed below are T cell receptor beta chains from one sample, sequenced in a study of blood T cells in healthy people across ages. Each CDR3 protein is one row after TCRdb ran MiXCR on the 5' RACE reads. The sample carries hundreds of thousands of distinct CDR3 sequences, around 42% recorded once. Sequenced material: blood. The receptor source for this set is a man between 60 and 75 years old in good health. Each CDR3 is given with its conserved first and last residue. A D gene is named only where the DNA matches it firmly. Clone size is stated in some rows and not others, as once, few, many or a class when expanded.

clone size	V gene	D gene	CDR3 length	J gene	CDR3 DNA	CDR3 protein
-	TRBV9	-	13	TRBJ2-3	TGTGCCAGCAGCCGGACATTCACAGATACGCAGTATTTT	CASSRTFTDTQYF
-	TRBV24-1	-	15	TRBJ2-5	TGTGCCACCAGTCAGGGTACGGGGCGACAAGAGACCCAGTACTTC	CATSQGTGRQETQYF
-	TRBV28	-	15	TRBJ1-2	TGTGCCAGCACCACGGTTGGCCCATCTAACTATGGCTACACCTTC	CASTTVGPSNYGYTF
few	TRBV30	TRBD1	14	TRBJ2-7	TGTGCCTGGAGGGACAGGGGGCGCATCTACGAGCAGTACTTC	CAWRDRGRIYEQYF
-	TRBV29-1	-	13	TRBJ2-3	TGCAGCTCACGGGCGGGGAATGCAGATACGCAGTATTTT	CSSRAGNADTQYF
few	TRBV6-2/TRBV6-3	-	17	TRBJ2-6	TGTGCTACAGGCAGGGGACTTTATTACTCTGGGGCCAACGTCCTGACTTTC	CATGRGLYYSGANVLTF
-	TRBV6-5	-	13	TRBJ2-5	TGTGCCAGCAGTTTGGGGACTGAAAAGACCCAGTACTTC	CASSLGTEKTQYF
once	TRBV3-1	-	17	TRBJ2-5	TGTGCCAGCAGCCAAGAGTTAGGGGGGCGTTTTATTGAGACCCAGTACTTC	CASSQELGGRFIETQYF
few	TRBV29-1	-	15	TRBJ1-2	TGCAGCGTTGTTAGCTTTGGGCGGGCGAACTATGGCTACACCTTC	CSVVSFGRANYGYTF
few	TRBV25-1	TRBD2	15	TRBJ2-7	TGTGCCAGCAGTGCTTTGCGGGGGGGGCCGGACGAGCAGTACTTC	CASSALRGGPDEQYF
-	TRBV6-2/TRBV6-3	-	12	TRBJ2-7	TGTGCCAGCACCGGATTTATCGGCGAGCAGTACTTC	CASTGFIGEQYF
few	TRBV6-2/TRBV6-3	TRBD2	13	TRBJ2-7	TGTGCCAGCACCACGGGACTAGCCTACGAGCAGTACTTC	CASTTGLAYEQYF
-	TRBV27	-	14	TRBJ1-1	TGTGCCAGCAGTATCGGCGGGGGCCACACTGAAGCTTTCTTT	CASSIGGGHTEAFF
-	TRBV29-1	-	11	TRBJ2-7	TGCAGCGCGGTCCTATCGTACGAGCAGTACTTC	CSAVLSYEQYF
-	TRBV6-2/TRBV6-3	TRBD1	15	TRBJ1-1	TGTGCCAGCAGATTTGCCGGGACAGAGAACACTGAAGCTTTCTTT	CASRFAGTENTEAFF
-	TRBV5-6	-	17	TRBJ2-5	TGTGCCAGCAGCTTGTTTATCGAGACAGGATGGGAGGAGACCCAGTACTTC	CASSLFIETGWEETQYF
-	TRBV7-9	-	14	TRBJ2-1	TGTGCCAGCAGCGGTCGGGCAACCTACAATGAGCAGTTCTTC	CASSGRATYNEQFF
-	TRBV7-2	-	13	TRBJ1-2	TGTGCCAGCAGCCAGGAGGCTCTGGGTGGCTACACCTTC	CASSQEALGGYTF
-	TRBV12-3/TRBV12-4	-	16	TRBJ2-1	TGTGCCAGCAGTTTCCCGGGGGCCAGCTCCTACAATGAGCAGTTCTTC	CASSFPGASSYNEQFF
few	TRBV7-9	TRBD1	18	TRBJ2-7	TGTGCCAGCAGCCCCGGGACGGGACAGGGCCCTCGTTTTTACGAGCAGTACTTC	CASSPGTGQGPRFYEQYF
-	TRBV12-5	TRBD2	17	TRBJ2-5	TGTGCTAGTGGTTTGGACCTACTAGCGGGGTCGGGAGAGACCCAGTACTTC	CASGLDLLAGSGETQYF
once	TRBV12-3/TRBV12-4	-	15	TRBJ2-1	TGTGCCAGCAGTTCCACCGGGACCTTTAGCAATGAGCAGTTCTTC	CASSSTGTFSNEQFF
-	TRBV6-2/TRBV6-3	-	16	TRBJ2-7	TGTGCCAGCAGTGACGTGGGGAGGGGGCTCTCCTACGAGCAGTACTTC	CASSDVGRGLSYEQYF
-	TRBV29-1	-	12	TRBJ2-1	TGCAGCATTTCCGTAAGTGGCGATGAGCAGTTCTTC	CSISVSGDEQFF
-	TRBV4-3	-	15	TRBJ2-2	TGCGCCAGCAGCCGGACGGGCGGAAACACCGGGGAGCTGTTTTTT	CASSRTGGNTGELFF
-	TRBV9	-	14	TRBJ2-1	TGTGCCAGCAGCGCCAACCCAGAAACAAGGGAGCAGTTCTTC	CASSANPETREQFF
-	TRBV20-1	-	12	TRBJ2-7	TGCAGTGCAGTAGAGGAGAGGTACGAGCAGTACTTC	CSAVEERYEQYF
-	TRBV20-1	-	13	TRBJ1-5	TGCAGTGCTAACATCAAGGGCAATCAGCCCCCGCATTTT	CSANIKGNQPPHF
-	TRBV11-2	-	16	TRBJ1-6	TGCGCCAGCAGCCCCTTTGGGCAGGGGCAGAATTCACCCCTCCACTTT	CASSPFGQGQNSPLHF
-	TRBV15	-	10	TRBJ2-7	TGTGCCACCAGCAGACCGGAGCAGTACTTC	CATSRPEQYF
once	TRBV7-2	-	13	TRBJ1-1	TGTGCCAGCAGCCAACGCCGGAACACTGAAGCTTTCTTT	CASSQRRNTEAFF
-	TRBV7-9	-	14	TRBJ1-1	TGTGCCAGCAAAAAGACAGACTGGAACACTGAAGCTTTCTTT	CASKKTDWNTEAFF
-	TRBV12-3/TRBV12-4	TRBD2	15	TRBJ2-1	TGTGCCAGCAGTAGGACTAGCGGGGCCCGGAATGAGCAGTTCTTC	CASSRTSGARNEQFF
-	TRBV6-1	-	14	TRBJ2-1	TGTGCCAGCAGACGATGGAATACAACTCCAGAGCAGTTCTTC	CASRRWNTTPEQFF
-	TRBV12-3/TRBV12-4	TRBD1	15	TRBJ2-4	TGTGCCAGCAGTTCCTCCGGGACAGGGGAAAACATTCAGTACTTC	CASSSSGTGENIQYF
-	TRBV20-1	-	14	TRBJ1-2	TGCAGTGCTAGAAAACCGGGACTCAGCTATGGCTACACCTTC	CSARKPGLSYGYTF
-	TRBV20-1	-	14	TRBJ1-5	TGCAGTGCCCCTCAGGGGACCCTGAATCAGCCCCAGCATTTT	CSAPQGTLNQPQHF
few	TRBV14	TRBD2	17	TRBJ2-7	TGTGCCAGCAGCCAAGGAACTTGGACTAGCGGGGGCCTAAACGGGTACTTC	CASSQGTWTSGGLNGYF
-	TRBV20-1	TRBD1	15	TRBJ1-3	TGCAGTGCCCCGGACAGGACAGGACCTGGAAACACCATATATTTT	CSAPDRTGPGNTIYF
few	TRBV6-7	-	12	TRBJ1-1	TGTGCCAGCAGTTACTTGGCAACCGAAGCTTTCTTT	CASSYLATEAFF